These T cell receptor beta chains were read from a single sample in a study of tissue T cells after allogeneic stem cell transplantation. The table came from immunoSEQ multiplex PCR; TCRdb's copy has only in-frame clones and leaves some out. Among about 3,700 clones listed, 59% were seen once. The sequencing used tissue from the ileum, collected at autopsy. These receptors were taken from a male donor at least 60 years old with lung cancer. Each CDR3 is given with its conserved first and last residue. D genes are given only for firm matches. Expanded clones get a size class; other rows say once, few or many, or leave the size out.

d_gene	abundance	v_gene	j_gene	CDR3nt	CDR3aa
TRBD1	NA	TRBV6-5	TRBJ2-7	TGTGCCAGCACGAAGGGACAGGGGGTCGGCGAGCAGTACTTC	CASTKGQGVGEQYF
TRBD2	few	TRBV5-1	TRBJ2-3	TGCGCCAGCAGCCCGGATGGGACTAGCTCTTTCGATACGCAGTATTTT	CASSPDGTSSFDTQYF
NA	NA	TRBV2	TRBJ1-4	TGTGCCAGCAGTGTGTCTGCAGTTCCGAATGAAAAACTGTTTTTT	CASSVSAVPNEKLFF
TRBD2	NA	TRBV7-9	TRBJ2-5	TGTGCCAGCAGCCTTGCGGGGGGTCAAGAGACCCAGTACTTC	CASSLAGGQETQYF
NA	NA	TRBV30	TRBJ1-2	TGTGCCTGGAGTTTGCGTTATGGCTACACCTTC	CAWSLRYGYTF
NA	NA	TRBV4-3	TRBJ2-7	TGCGCCAGCAGCCAAGTTGGGCGGCTTTACGAGCAGTACTTC	CASSQVGRLYEQYF
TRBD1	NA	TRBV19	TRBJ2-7	TGTGCCAGTACCCCGACAGGGGCGCAAGACGAGCAGTACTTC	CASTPTGAQDEQYF
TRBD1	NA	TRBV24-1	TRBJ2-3	TGTGCCACCAGTGAAAGTGGACAGGGGGCACGAGATACGCAGTATTTT	CATSESGQGARDTQYF
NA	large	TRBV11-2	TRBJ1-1	TGTGCCACCTCAAGCGGGTTCGGGGGGGGAACTGAAGCTTTCTTT	CATSSGFGGGTEAFF
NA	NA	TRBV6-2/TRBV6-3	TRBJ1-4	TGTGCCAGCAGTTGGAGTCCGGGACGCTTAGTGGGAAATGAAAAACTGTTTTTT	CASSWSPGRLVGNEKLFF
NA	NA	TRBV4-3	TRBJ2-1	TGCGCCAGCAGCCAAGTACGCAGAAAATACAATGAGCAGTTCTTC	CASSQVRRKYNEQFF
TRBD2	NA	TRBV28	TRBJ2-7	TGTGCCAGCAGTTCCGAGTTGCAGAGGACTAGCGGGTCTACCTACGAGCAGTACTTC	CASSSELQRTSGSTYEQYF
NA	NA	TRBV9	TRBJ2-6	TGTGCCAGCAACTACCCCCGTAACTCTGGGGCCAACGTCCTGACTTTC	CASNYPRNSGANVLTF
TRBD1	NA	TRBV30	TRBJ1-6	TGTGCCGGGGGACAGGAGCCCCCACCCCTCCACTTT	CAGGQEPPPLHF
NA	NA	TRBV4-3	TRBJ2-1	TGCGCCAGCAGCCAAGATAGGAGAATCAATGAGCAGTTCTTC	CASSQDRRINEQFF
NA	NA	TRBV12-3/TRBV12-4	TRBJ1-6	TGTGCCAGCAGTTTGCCGCCTTCTTCACCCCTCCACTTT	CASSLPPSSPLHF
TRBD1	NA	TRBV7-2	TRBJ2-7	TGTGCCAGCAGCGAGCACCGGGACAGGGTACGCGAGCAGTACTTC	CASSEHRDRVREQYF
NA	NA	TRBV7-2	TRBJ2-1	TGTGCCAGCAGCTTAGACGGAAGTTACAATGAGCAGTTCTTC	CASSLDGSYNEQFF
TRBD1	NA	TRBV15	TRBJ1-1	TGTGCCACCAGCAGAGATCTTATAACAGGGGGACCGAACACTGAAGCTTTCTTT	CATSRDLITGGPNTEAFF
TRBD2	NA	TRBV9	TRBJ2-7	TGTGCCAGCAGCGCGAGGGGGGGACTAGTCTACGAGCAGTACTTC	CASSARGGLVYEQYF
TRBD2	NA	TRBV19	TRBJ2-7	TGTGCCAGTAGTAGGGGCCGGGGGGAAGCCTACGAGCAGTACTTC	CASSRGRGEAYEQYF
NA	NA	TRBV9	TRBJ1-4	TGTGCCAGCAGCTCAAGCGGGGGGTACTCTGAAAAACTGTTTTTT	CASSSSGGYSEKLFF
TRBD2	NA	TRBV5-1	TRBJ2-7	TGCGCCAGCAGCTCTTCCCAAAGCGGGAGGGGGGAGCAGTACTTC	CASSSSQSGRGEQYF
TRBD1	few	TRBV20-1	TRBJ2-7	TGCAGTGCACGGACAGGGGACCTCAGCCGTTTC	CSARTGDLSRF
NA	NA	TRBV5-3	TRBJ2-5	TGTGCCAGAAGCCAACGGATTCAAGAGACCCAGTACTTC	CARSQRIQETQYF
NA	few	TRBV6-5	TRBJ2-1	TGTGCCAGCAGTTACCAACTAGGTGGGGGAGGAGGTGAGCAGTTCTTC	CASSYQLGGGGGEQFF
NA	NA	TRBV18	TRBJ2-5	TGTGCCAGCTCACCACCGAACAGTCAAGAGACCCAGTACTTC	CASSPPNSQETQYF
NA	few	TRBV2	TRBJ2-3	TGTGCCAGCAGTTCTTCCGGGACCCGAGGAGATACGCAGTATTTT	CASSSSGTRGDTQYF
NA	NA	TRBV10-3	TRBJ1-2	TGTGCCATCAGTGAAGGGAGGGCTTCTAACTATGGCTACACCTTC	CAISEGRASNYGYTF
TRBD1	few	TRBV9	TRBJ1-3	TGTGCCAGCAGCACTACAGGGGTCGGAAACACCATATATTTT	CASSTTGVGNTIYF
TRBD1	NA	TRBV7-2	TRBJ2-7	TGTGCCAGCAGCTTAGTCGGGACAGACGCCTACGAGCAGTACTTC	CASSLVGTDAYEQYF
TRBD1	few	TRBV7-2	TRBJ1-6	TGTGCCAGCAGCCAACCTAGAGACAGGGGGGGACCCTTTAATTCACCCCTCCACTTT	CASSQPRDRGGPFNSPLHF